This entry features one TCR beta chain sequence. The antigen is not known. Germline CDR1 and CDR2: MNHNS and SASEGT. This CDR3 is built from 16 residues. V was pared by 0 bases and J by 0 bases, with 9 bases between. The data were obtained in a study of cytomegalovirus exposure and HLA in healthy donors. Amplification used 60 Vbeta primers and 13 Jbeta primers. Clones were read by immunoSEQ multiplex PCR, and TCRdb kept only the in-frame ones, dropping some. In the table there are over 200,000 clones, approximately 84% of which are singletons. General observations from the study: Some V segments, TRBV6-2 and TRBV6-3 among them, were indistinguishable and were therefore excluded.

Sample: PBMCs. The receptor was isolated from a woman between 40 and 55 years old in good health and CMV-seronegative. This chain uses TRBV6-1 with TRBJ1-5; D remains unclear. The CDR3 sequence: CASSEASGVSNQPQHF. The CDR3 DNA reads TGTGCCAGCAGTGAAGCATCCGGGGTTAGCAATCAGCCCCAGCATTTT.